The entry below gives a single T cell receptor (beta chain) sequence along with its context. Its target is unknown. This sample stems from a study of radiation and T cells in renal cell carcinoma. Study-level points and caveats: Top tumor clonotypes rose in blood 2 weeks post-radiation, then contracted.

Germline V lookup: CDR1 LNHDA, CDR2 SQIVND (reference sequence). The CDR3 spans 14 residues. The V end was cut by 3 bases, the J end by 8 bases, with 14 bases between. Stated time point: blood 4 weeks post-SBRT, at nephrectomy. As to treatment: 15 Gy SBRT to primary tumor, nephrectomy 4 weeks later. TCRdb keeps only in-frame clones here, not all; method: immunoSEQ multiplex PCR. In the table there are 150,000 to 200,000 clones, about 88% of which are singletons. Sequencing used blood, obtained from a patient whose treatment included radiotherapy and nephrectomy. The sequence was obtained from a woman in her 50s with renal cell carcinoma. The chain uses TRBV19 and TRBJ2-4; tentatively, D is TRBD1 (6 bases). The CDR3 region has the DNA TGTGCCAGTAGTATGGAAAGACAGGTGGACATTCAGTACTTC. Translation gives CASSMERQVDIQYF.